This T cell receptor beta chain was identified in a study of immune cell composition in non-small cell lung cancer. The method was immunoSEQ multiplex PCR; TCRdb's version includes in-frame clones alone and lacks a portion of them. This table holds 11,000 to 15,000 clones, roughly 73% found once. Germline loops: CDR1 SEHNR, CDR2 FQNEAQ (reference sequence). Trimming left V 2 bases short and J 3 bases short, with 7 bases between. CDR3 length: 13 residues. The sample was lung tumor tissue. V gene TRBV7-9 combines with J gene TRBJ1-1, with D hard to call. This sequence was found in a human donor with non-small cell lung cancer. Here the CDR3 reads CASSLTADTEAFF. The CDR3 region has the DNA TGTGCCAGCAGCTTAACAGCGGACACTGAAGCTTTCTTT. The full variable domain, rest sourced from reference TRBV7-9 and TRBJ1-1, is DTGVSQNPRHKITKRGQNVTFRCDPISEHNRLYWYRQTLGQGPEFLTYFQNEAQLEKSRLLSDRFSAERPKGSFSTLEIQRTEQGDSAMYLCASSLTADTEAFFGQGTRLTVV.